This T cell receptor (beta chain) was documented in a study of cytomegalovirus exposure and HLA in healthy donors. General study findings and limits: It was reported that TCR beta sequences correctly inferred the HLA-A and HLA-B alleles for most subjects. TCR sequences were mostly rare, though some public TCRs occurred in many donors. Some V segments could not be told apart, so they were left out, TRBV6-2 and TRBV6-3 among them.

Primers: 60 Vbeta forward and 13 Jbeta reverse. In the authors' methods: A later analysis counted some 87 million unique TCR beta chains, around 12 million shared. Sequencing used immunoSEQ multiplex PCR; TCRdb keeps in-frame clones, though not all of them. V and J calls and clone size are given by that table; D and trimming were obtained from the DNA. The table has 150,000 to 180,000 clones, approximately 80% seen once. This CDR3 contains 15 residues. Germline V lookup: CDR1 SSHAT, CDR2 FNYEAQ (reference sequence). Details on this clone: Antigen: not known. The germline gene is not matched at one end of the junction; a read error may be the cause.

Sequences were obtained from PBMCs. The clonotype originates from a woman in her 40s in good health and CMV-seropositive. J is TRBJ1-4 and V is TRBV7-7, with D possibly matching TRBD1 (6 bases). The DNA of the CDR3 is TGTGCTAGCAGCGCGAACGGGGGGCCTAATGAAAAACTGTTTTTT. Translated: CASSANGGPNEKLFF.